Each of the 32 T cell receptor beta chains below was sequenced from the same sample in a study of Ad26.COV2.S vaccination and SARS-CoV-2 variants. The repertoire was sequenced with immunoSEQ multiplex PCR; TCRdb's copy has only in-frame clones and lacks some. The sample has 300,000 to 350,000 clones; roughly nine tenths are singletons. Treatment in this sample: approximately 18 received Ad26.COV2.S at low or high dose, single or two shots; 5 received placebo; per-sample allocation not given. The samples date from day 63 after the first vaccine or placebo injection. The specimen was peripheral blood, collected in a trial of Ad26.COV2.S vaccine versus placebo. The receptors originated from a person between 18 and 60 years old who received the Ad26.COV2.S COVID-19 vaccine or a placebo.

The genes are TRBV4-3 and TRBJ1-3; D is unresolved. Trimming cost V 1 base and J 0 bases, with 13 bases left between them. This CDR3 spans 17 amino acids. Germline V gene data show CDR1 as LGHNA and CDR2 as YSLEER. This CDR3 is CASSQAPSINSGNTIYF. CDR3 coding DNA: TGCGCCAGCAGCCAAGCCCCTTCAATAAACTCTGGAAACACCATATATTTT.

The CDR3 region is CASSLWTSGSSYNEQFF. In nucleotides, the CDR3 is TGTGCCAGCAGCCTCTGGACTAGCGGATCCTCCTACAATGAGCAGTTCTTC. The V gene is TRBV14, the J gene TRBJ2-1; 10 nucleotides agree with TRBD2. The germline V gene encodes CDR1 SGHDN and CDR2 FVKESK. The CDR3 sequence is 17 residues long. Trimming at V came to 4 bases and at J to 0 bases, leaving 6 bases not matched to a gene.

The genes are TRBV4-1 and TRBJ1-2; 8 nucleotides line up with TRBD1. CDR1 is MGHRA and CDR2 is YSYEKL in the germline V gene. Germline trimming cut 1 base from V and 4 bases from J; bases unmatched to any gene: 5. The CDR3 sequence is 15 residues long. The CDR3, as DNA: TGCGCCAGCAGCCAAGTTAAACAGGGGGTCTATGGCTACACCTTC. It codes for CASSQVKQGVYGYTF.

V is TRBV5-1 and J is TRBJ1-4; D uncertain. V lost 1 base to trimming and J lost 5 bases, with 12 bases between them. The germline CDR1 and CDR2 sequences are SGHRS and YFSETQ. There are 15 residues in the CDR3. The CDR3 region has the DNA TGCGCCAGCAGCTTGCGGTCAGGTGCAAATGAAAAACTGTTTTTT. It is translated as CASSLRSGANEKLFF.

This chain uses TRBV13 with TRBJ2-7, with TRBD1 matching over 8 bases. V lost 8 bases, J lost 2 bases, and 2 bases stayed unmatched. Germline CDR1 PRHDT, CDR2 FYEKMQ (reference sequence). This CDR3 has 12 residues. The CDR3 sequence: CASSGQAYEQYF. The CDR3 DNA reads TGTGCCAGCTCGGGACAGGCCTACGAGCAGTACTTC.

J is TRBJ2-1 and V is TRBV12-5; D gene uncertain. This CDR3 region has 11 residues. From germline, CDR1 is LGHNT and CDR2 FRNRAP. V was pared by 0 bases and J by 7 bases, with 1 base between. The CDR3 here is CASGLVNEQFF. The CDR3 coding sequence is TGTGCTAGTGGTTTGGTAAATGAGCAGTTCTTC.

This rearrangement joins TRBV28 to TRBJ1-2; perhaps TRBD1 as D (5 bases). Germline V gene data show CDR1 as MDHEN and CDR2 as SYDVKM. The ends were cut back, 6 bases at V and 7 bases at J, with 12 bases in the middle. This CDR3 spans 12 amino acids. The CDR3 bases are TGTGCCAGCAGCCTGGGAGGGGCTGGCTACACCTTC. Protein product: CASSLGGAGYTF.

The CDR3 region has the DNA TGTGCCAGCAGCTTAGGACTAGCGGGGGTACTAAGGTCTGTGGAGACCCAGTACTTC. It yields the protein CASSLGLAGVLRSVETQYF. The chain recombines TRBV7-2 with TRBJ2-5; 12 nucleotides match TRBD2. CDR3 length: 19 amino acids. With 1 base clipped from V and 5 bases from J, the junction kept 14 bases outside the gene matches. Germline CDR1 SGHTA, CDR2 FQGNSA. Full variable domain (remainder filled in from reference TRBV7-2 and TRBJ2-5): GAGVSQSPSNKVTEKGKDVELRCDPISGHTALYWYRQSLGQGLEFLIYFQGNSAPDKSGLPSDRFSAERTGGSVSTLTIQRTQQEDSAVYLCASSLGLAGVLRSVETQYFGPGTRLLVL.

V and J are TRBV28 and TRBJ2-3; D is uncertain. The CDR3 is 14 amino acids. V lost 10 bases and J 0 bases, leaving 14 bases between the germline ends. Germline CDR1 and CDR2: MDHEN and SYDVKM. CDR3 DNA sequence: TGTGCCACACACGAAGTGGCTAGCACAGATACGCAGTATTTT. This codes for CATHEVASTDTQYF.

The chain uses TRBV7-2 and TRBJ2-5; no clear D gene. Trimming removed 1 base at V and 5 bases at J, with 5 bases between. The CDR3 covers 12 residues. The germline gives CDR1 SGHTA, CDR2 FQGNSA. CDR3 in DNA: TGTGCCAGCAGCTTAGGTCCTGAGACCCAGTACTTC. This sequence encodes CASSLGPETQYF. Together with reference TRBV7-2 and TRBJ2-5, the CDR3 gives the full variable domain: GAGVSQSPSNKVTEKGKDVELRCDPISGHTALYWYRQSLGQGLEFLIYFQGNSAPDKSGLPSDRFSAERTGGSVSTLTIQRTQQEDSAVYLCASSLGPETQYFGPGTRLLVL.

The chain employs TRBV7-9 and TRBJ1-3; D is unresolved. This CDR3 has 13 amino acids. Between the trimmed V and J ends, which lost 8 bases and 0 bases, there was a span of 8 bases. Germline CDR1 SEHNR, CDR2 FQNEAQ (reference sequence). CDR3 region: CASDKSSGNTIYF. CDR3 coding DNA: TGTGCCAGCGATAAGAGCTCTGGAAACACCATATATTTT.

This clone was counted once. The chain has TRBV12-5 and TRBJ2-1; no firm D call. The CDR3 length is 11 residues. V gave up 3 bases and J gave up 7 bases, with 4 bases separating them. CDR1 and CDR2 (germline): LGHNT, FRNRAP. The CDR3 region has the DNA TGTGCTAGTGGTTTCGGGAATGAGCAGTTCTTC. Protein product: CASGFGNEQFF.

The chain combines TRBV30 with TRBJ1-1; D not certain. Germline V gives CDR1 GTSNPN, CDR2 SVGIG (reference sequence). The V end was cut by 0 bases, the J end by 7 bases, with 15 bases between. The CDR3 is made up of 14 amino acids. CDR3 sequence (DNA): TGTGCCTGGAGTGTACTCGTAGGGAGCGGTGAAGCTTTCTTT. Translating it yields CAWSVLVGSGEAFF.

The chain employs TRBV19 and TRBJ1-2, with a possible D match to TRBD1 (6 bases). The CDR3 is made up of 14 amino acids. V shed 7 bases and J shed 3 bases, with 15 bases lying between them. CDR1 LNHDA and CDR2 SQIVND come from the germline V gene (reference sequence). This CDR3 is CASTLDRPHYGYTF. CDR3 in DNA: TGTGCCAGTACTCTGGACAGACCCCACTATGGCTACACCTTC. Supplemented by reference TRBV19 and TRBJ1-2, the full variable domain reads DGGITQSPKYLFRKEGQNVTLSCEQNLNHDAMYWYRQDPGQGLRLIYYSQIVNDFQKGDIAEGYSVSREKKESFPLTVTSAQKNPTAFYLCASTLDRPHYGYTFGSGTRLTVV.

This clone showed up just once. CDR3 region: CASSLHRGNEQFF. CDR3 nucleotide sequence: TGTGCCAGCAGTTTACACAGAGGGAATGAGCAGTTCTTC. The gene calls are TRBV28 and TRBJ2-1, with D perhaps TRBD2 (5 bases). Germline V gene lookup returns CDR1 MDHEN and CDR2 SYDVKM. Trimming cost V 2 bases and J 7 bases, with 9 bases left between them. The CDR3 consists of 13 residues.

Concerning this clone: This sample includes further DNA sequences coding for the same CDR3. The V and J genes are TRBV28 and TRBJ2-7; D is perhaps TRBD1 (6 bases). The CDR3 is made up of 13 amino acids. Between the trimmed V and J ends, which lost 3 bases and 2 bases, there was a span of 8 bases. Germline CDR1 reads MDHEN; CDR2 reads SYDVKM. The CDR3 DNA reads as TGTGCCAGCAGTTTGACAGGTACCTACGAGCAGTACTTC. Encoded protein: CASSLTGTYEQYF.

This chain links TRBV6-5 with TRBJ1-5; D is possibly TRBD1 (5 bases). The CDR3 has 15 amino acids. The germline V gene encodes CDR1 MNHEY and CDR2 SVGAGI. The V end lost 4 bases, the J end lost 4 bases, and 14 bases lay between the germline ends. CDR3 sequence reads: CASSSGQANNQPQHF. CDR3 DNA sequence: TGTGCCAGCAGTTCAGGACAAGCAAATAATCAGCCCCAGCATTTT.

This clone was recorded once. This chain links TRBV9 with TRBJ1-3; perhaps TRBD1 as D (5 bases). Trimming cost V 2 bases and J 3 bases, with 12 bases left between them. The CDR3 consists of 15 residues. Germline CDR1 and CDR2: SGDLS and YYNGEE. The CDR3: CASSVDQGIGNTIYF. The CDR3 bases are TGTGCCAGCAGCGTCGACCAGGGAATTGGAAACACCATATATTTT.

The chain couples TRBV27 to TRBJ2-7; D might be TRBD2 (5 bases). This CDR3 contains 15 residues. Per the germline V gene, CDR1 is MNHEY and CDR2 is SMNVEV (reference sequence). V lost 9 bases, J lost 2 bases, and 20 bases lay in between. CDR3 sequence: CASLPTALAPYEQYF. Here the CDR3 DNA reads TGTGCCAGTCTCCCCACGGCCCTAGCTCCCTACGAGCAGTACTTC.

The rearrangement joins TRBV15 to TRBJ1-6; D is unclear. The CDR3 is 12 amino acids. Germline CDR1 and CDR2: LNHNV and YYDKDF (reference sequence). With 8 bases removed from V and 6 bases from J, the gap between germline ends came to 8 bases. In nucleotides, the CDR3 is TGTGCCACCGCGCAAAGTAATTCACCCCTCCACTTT. Translation gives CATAQSNSPLHF.

V gene TRBV5-4 combines with J gene TRBJ2-1; D is unresolved. CDR3 length: 14 amino acids. The germline V gene has CDR1 SGHNT and CDR2 YYREEE (reference sequence). Trimming removed 0 bases at V and 7 bases at J, with 11 bases between. CDR3 in amino acids: CASSLALKENEQFF. CDR3 DNA sequence: TGTGCCAGCAGCTTGGCCTTAAAGGAGAATGAGCAGTTCTTC.

This chain uses TRBV5-1 with TRBJ2-1; D gene ambiguous. With 5 bases removed from V and 0 bases from J, the gap between germline ends came to 12 bases. Germline V CDR1 and CDR2: SGHRS, YFSETQ. The CDR3 totals 15 residues. CDR3 in amino acids: CASSPGRTSYNEQFF. Written as DNA, the CDR3 is TGCGCCAGCAGTCCTGGACGTACCTCCTACAATGAGCAGTTCTTC.

This chain joins TRBV11-2 and TRBJ1-1; D unresolved. The CDR3 totals 14 residues. V lost 3 bases to trimming and J lost 8 bases, with 16 bases between them. Germline assignment: CDR1 SGHAT and CDR2 FQNNGV. The CDR3 region is CASSFPSFDGEAFF. The DNA for the CDR3 is TGTGCCAGCAGCTTCCCGTCTTTTGACGGAGAAGCTTTCTTT. The entire variable domain, with the rest obtained from reference TRBV11-2 and TRBJ1-1, is as follows: EAGVAQSPRYKIIEKRQSVAFWCNPISGHATLYWYQQILGQGPKLLIQFQNNGVVDDSQLPKDRFSAERLKGVDSTLKIQPAKLEDSAVYLCASSFPSFDGEAFFGQGTRLTVV.

The genes are TRBV7-9 and TRBJ2-2; D may be TRBD1 or TRBD2 (5 bases each). V shed 7 bases and J shed 6 bases, with 15 bases lying between them. CDR3 length: 14 residues. Germline-derived CDR1 and CDR2 are SEHNR and FQNEAQ (reference sequence). This CDR3 is CASTTGAESGELFF. CDR3 DNA sequence: TGTGCCAGCACCACCGGGGCTGAATCCGGGGAGCTGTTTTTT.

This clone was counted ten times or more. This chain connects TRBV30 to TRBJ1-5; 7 nucleotides agree with TRBD1. V lost 8 bases, J lost 4 bases, and 8 bases stayed unmatched. The CDR3 is 13 residues long. Germline V gene data show CDR1 as GTSNPN and CDR2 as SVGIG (reference sequence). As DNA, the CDR3 is TGTGCCAGAATACAGGGGACGAATCAGCCCCAGCATTTT. Protein sequence: CARIQGTNQPQHF.

V and J are TRBV5-1 and TRBJ2-2; D is uncertain. CDR1 and CDR2 from the germline V gene are SGHRS and YFSETQ. Deletions cut 0 bases from V and 0 bases from J, with 9 bases between. The CDR3 runs to 16 residues. In nucleotides, the CDR3 is TGCGCCAGCAGCTTGGCCGGCGGCCCGAACACCGGGGAGCTGTTTTTT. Translation gives CASSLAGGPNTGELFF.

The chain carries TRBV5-8 and TRBJ2-7, with a possible D match to TRBD1 (6 bases). The CDR3 runs to 14 residues. V lost 4 bases and J 0 bases, leaving 11 bases between the germline ends. The germline V gene encodes CDR1 SGHTS and CDR2 YDEGEE. This chain's CDR3 is CASSPRGISYEQYF. DNA for the CDR3: TGTGCCAGCAGCCCCAGGGGTATCTCCTACGAGCAGTACTTC.

The chain couples TRBV10-3 to TRBJ1-1; 9 bases fit TRBD1. The V and J ends lost 4 bases and 3 bases, in that order; junction bases with no gene match: 6. CDR3 length equals 15 residues. Germline loops: CDR1 ENHRY, CDR2 SYGVKD. CDR3 residues: CAISGDRGGDTEAFF. The DNA of the CDR3 is TGTGCCATCAGTGGAGACAGGGGGGGGGACACTGAAGCTTTCTTT.

The chain recombines TRBV2 with TRBJ2-1; 9 bases line up with TRBD1. V lost 4 bases, J lost 4 bases, and 2 bases stayed unmatched. CDR3 length: 14 amino acids. The germline V gene encodes CDR1 SNHLY and CDR2 FYNNEI. CDR3 nucleotide sequence: TGTGCCAGCAGTGTGGACAGGGGATACAATGAGCAGTTCTTC. Translated: CASSVDRGYNEQFF.

J is TRBJ2-1 and V is TRBV7-2; 9 positions agree with TRBD1. This CDR3 has 15 amino acids. After removal of 1 base from V and 8 bases from J, the junction contained 6 bases not matched to a gene. Germline CDR1 is SGHTA and CDR2 is FQGNSA. The CDR3 nucleotides read TGTGCCAGCAGCTTAGACCGGGACAGGGCCTATGAGCAGTTCTTC. It yields the protein CASSLDRDRAYEQFF.

The chain has TRBV14 and TRBJ2-7; D remains unclear. There are 12 residues in the CDR3. The germline V and J ends were trimmed by 1 base and 3 bases, with 4 bases remaining between them. CDR1 and CDR2 (germline): SGHDN, FVKESK. Here the CDR3 DNA reads TGTGCCAGCAGCCAAGGTAACTACGAGCAGTACTTC. Its protein is CASSQGNYEQYF.

This rearrangement joins TRBV19 to TRBJ1-4, with 7 bases identical to TRBD1. The germline CDR1 and CDR2 sequences are LNHDA and SQIVND (reference sequence). The CDR3 extends over 14 amino acids. V was pared by 4 bases and J by 8 bases, with 7 bases of the junction left unmatched. This chain's CDR3 is CASSTPPDREKLFF. Written as DNA, the CDR3 is TGTGCCAGTAGTACCCCCCCGGACAGGGAAAAACTGTTTTTT.